These 13 T cell receptor beta chains were all obtained from the same sample, sequenced in a study of T cells in Graves' hyperthyroidism and ophthalmopathy. Amplification of TCR beta CDR3 regions was performed using RNA transcripts as template. HTBI primers drove first-round RT-PCR of the TCR CDR3. TCRdb re-called the multiplex PCR reads through MiXCR, storing one row per CDR3 protein. The data contain around 500,000 distinct CDR3 sequences, approximately 23% of them seen just once; the ten biggest clones take up about 49%. Sequenced: blood. The receptors come from a woman in her 70s with Graves' ophthalmopathy.

This clonotype was recorded a few times. One end of the junction fails to match germline, which may point to a read error. V and J are TRBV20-1 and TRBJ2-3; TRBD2 matches at 10 bases. Germline assignment: CDR1 DFQATT and CDR2 SNEGSKA (reference sequence). The CDR3 sequence is 13 residues long. The CDR3 reads CSPSGRGSDTQYF. Here the CDR3 DNA reads TGCAGTCCTAGCGGGAGAGGGTCAGATACGCAGTATTTT.

This rearrangement joins TRBV20-1 to TRBJ2-7; tentatively, D is TRBD2 (6 bases). Germline assignment: CDR1 DFQATT and CDR2 SNEGSKA (reference sequence). The CDR3 has 11 residues. The V end was cut by 5 bases, the J end by 5 bases, with 10 bases between. The CDR3 loop reads CSAFAGNEQYF. The CDR3 bases are TGCAGTGCTTTTGCGGGGAACGAGCAGTACTTC.

The rearrangement links TRBV7-2 to TRBJ1-2; 10 bases are a match to TRBD1. This CDR3 is 16 amino acids long. The junction had 7 bases not matched to a gene; V was cut back by 5 bases and J by 1 base. Germline V gene data show CDR1 as SGHTA and CDR2 as FQGNSA. The CDR3 nucleotides read TGTGCCAGCAGCCGGACCGGGACAGGGGTTAACTATGGCTACACCTTC. This encodes CASSRTGTGVNYGYTF. The full variable domain, in which reference TRBV7-2 and TRBJ1-2 provide the parts outside the CDR3, is GAGVSQSPSNKVTEKGKDVELRCDPISGHTALYWYRQSLGQGLEFLIYFQGNSAPDKSGLPSDRFSAERTGGSVSTLTIQRTQQEDSAVYLCASSRTGTGVNYGYTFGSGTRLTVV.

The chain joins TRBV15 to TRBJ2-1, with 11 bases fitting TRBD2. In germline, CDR1 is LNHNV, CDR2 YYDKDF (reference sequence). V trimming: 1 base; J trimming: 5 bases; junction bases outside the gene matches: 4. This CDR3 is built from 16 residues. The CDR3: CATSRGLAGTDNEQFF. The CDR3 coding sequence is TGTGCCACCAGCAGAGGACTAGCGGGAACGGACAATGAGCAGTTCTTC.

The chain combines TRBV7-9 with TRBJ1-2; no definite D call. Between the trimmed V and J ends, which lost 5 bases and 8 bases, there was a span of 6 bases. Germline lookup yields CDR1 SEHNR and CDR2 FQNEAQ (reference sequence). The CDR3 sequence is 10 residues long. CDR3 nucleotides: TGTGCCAGCAGCAGAAACGGCTACACCTTC. This gives the protein CASSRNGYTF.

The CDR3 nucleotides are TGCGCCAGCAGCTTGGATCCTAGCGGGAGCCCAAGGAATGAGCAGTTCTTC. This encodes CASSLDPSGSPRNEQFF. This chain uses TRBV5-1 with TRBJ2-1, with 10 positions matching TRBD2. The CDR3 is 17 amino acids. The V gene's germline CDR1 is SGHRS and CDR2 YFSETQ. V gave up 0 bases and J gave up 7 bases; unmatched junction bases: 10.

The chain couples TRBV24-1 to TRBJ2-5, with 11 nucleotides matching TRBD1. CDR1 KGHDR and CDR2 SFDVKD come from the germline V gene. The V segment lost 2 bases and the J segment 4 bases; nucleotides outside the gene matches: 5. CDR3 length: 16 amino acids. The CDR3 loop reads CATSDSGQGAGETQYF. CDR3 nucleotide sequence: TGTGCCACCAGTGATTCCGGACAGGGGGCGGGAGAGACCCAGTACTTC.

This clonotype appeared many times. V usage is TRBV27 and J usage is TRBJ2-1; 14 bases align to TRBD2. The CDR3 loop spans 15 amino acids. With 4 bases clipped from V and 9 bases from J, the junction kept 5 bases outside the gene matches. The germline V gene has CDR1 MNHEY and CDR2 SMNVEV (reference sequence). The CDR3 here is CASSWGLAGESEQFF. CDR3 nucleotide sequence: TGTGCCAGCAGTTGGGGACTAGCGGGAGAAAGTGAGCAGTTCTTC.

This clonotype has just a few counts. The rearrangement joins TRBV30 to TRBJ1-5, with TRBD1 identical over 8 bases. The CDR3 length is 15 residues. V trimming: 1 base; J trimming: 3 bases; junction bases outside the gene matches: 5. The germline V gene encodes CDR1 GTSNPN and CDR2 SVGIG (reference sequence). In DNA form, the CDR3 reads TGTGCCTGGAGTGCCAGGGGGCTGTACAATCAGCCCCAGCATTTT. Translation gives CAWSARGLYNQPQHF.

This clonotype was seen more than once but under ten times. The chain combines TRBV7-3 with TRBJ1-2, with 8 bases identical to TRBD1. V gave up 5 bases and J gave up 1 base; unmatched junction bases: 6. This CDR3 has 15 amino acids. Germline assignment: CDR1 SGHTA and CDR2 FQGTGA. The CDR3 here is CASSQGAGNNYGYTF. CDR3 nucleotides: TGTGCCAGCAGCCAGGGGGCGGGGAATAACTATGGCTACACCTTC.

This clonotype was seen a few times. V gene TRBV6-1 combines with J gene TRBJ1-2; D ambiguous. Germline V gene lookup returns CDR1 MNHNS and CDR2 SASEGT. V was trimmed by 5 bases and J by 0 bases, leaving 10 bases between them. The CDR3 spans 14 residues. The CDR3 region is CASSSPPANYGYTF. In nucleotides, the CDR3 is TGTGCCAGCAGTTCCCCACCCGCTAACTATGGCTACACCTTC.

This clonotype has only a few counts. The junction does not match germline at one end; this may be a read error. The V and J genes are TRBV12-3 or TRBV12-4 and TRBJ1-1; D gene uncertain. CDR3 size: 14 residues. CDR3 nucleotide sequence: TGTACCAGCAGTTTACAGAACATGAACACTGAAGCTTTCTTT. Amino acids: CTSSLQNMNTEAFF.

The rearrangement uses TRBV20-1 and TRBJ2-7, with 10 nucleotides matching TRBD2. The junction had 9 bases not matched to a gene; V was cut back by 3 bases and J by 7 bases. The CDR3 runs to 14 residues. Germline assignment: CDR1 DFQATT and CDR2 SNEGSKA (reference sequence). The CDR3 DNA sequence: TGCAGTGCTAGCACTAGCGGGGATTTGTGGGAGCAGTACTTC. This encodes CSASTSGDLWEQYF.